What follows describes a single TCR beta chain. No antigen is known for it. Base quality data are lacking; no much larger clone is found one base away. Systemically healthy Caucasian individuals from Russia, 39 in total and aged roughly 6 to 100 years, were included as donors. Each donor gave 8 to 10 milliliters of peripheral blood, drawn into EDTA-treated Vacutainer tubes. Ficoll-Paque density-gradient centrifugation was used to isolate PBMCs, with at least 7 million per sample. Trizol reagent was used to extract total RNA from PBMCs, with at least 5.5 micrograms per sample. Naive CD45RAhigh/CD27high T cell percentages were measured by flow cytometry on a PBMC aliquot from every donor. V is clipped by 4 bases and J by 3 bases, and the sequence between their germline boundaries is 14 bases long. The germline V gene supplies CDR1 SGDLS and CDR2 YYNGEE. The CDR3 sequence holds 14 residues, the cysteine and phenylalanine included. Of the read, only the CDR3 DNA is kept; its 42 bases are in frame from base 1.

Libraries were prepared through 5' RACE. Sequencing used an Illumina HiSeq 2500. A second PCR of about 7 to 12 cycles was run with a J-beta primer mix and a sample-barcoded 5' primer. Each TCR beta cDNA molecule received a unique molecular identifier from a template-switch 5' adaptor carrying 12 random nucleotides. At least 2.5 million CDR3-containing paired-end reads were obtained from each sample. First-strand cDNA synthesis was performed from all RNA using the Mint cDNA synthesis kit, with priming by a TRBC-specific oligonucleotide. After uracil-DNA glycosylase treatment, a first 18-cycle PCR used universal primers M1SS and BC2_uni_R on all cDNA. In the source study's methods: For normalization, 1 million high-quality reads were randomly selected from each sample, with every read carrying a distinct molecular identifier. Reads sharing molecular identifiers were discarded rather than binned into consensus sequences. MiTCR, with a Q25 quality threshold and the strictest error-elimination algorithm, was used for CDR3 identification, clonotype clustering and error correction. A nonparametric unseen species model using Euler transformation provided a lower-bound estimate of total TCR beta diversity. The public reads were reanalyzed by TCRdb: fastp trimming at Q25, MiXCR alignment, in-frame beta chains only. Identical CDR3 proteins give one entry, which carries the most common genes and DNA. None of the V and J calls come from the authors' own analysis; TCRdb made them. This sample holds 700,000 to 900,000 distinct CDR3 sequences; about 53% were observed only once. Roughly 37% of the sample belongs to the ten largest clones.

The data belong to a study of blood T cells in healthy people across ages (dated by TCRdb to the mid-2010s). For the wider study: In model experiments, template switching captured roughly one uniquely barcoded TCR beta cDNA molecule for every two T cells. The donors were split into four age groups: young (average about 15 years), middle-aged (over 35), aged (roughly 65) and long-lived (approximately 89). Age-related changes in TCR beta repertoire diversity were measured in the study by deep sequencing normalized with unique cDNA molecular identifiers. The study analyzed two additional independent replicas of 1 million unique cDNA reads from the same blood draw for two donors, one aged 18 to 29 and one aged 80 or older. To avoid experimental bias, donors of different ages were randomly spread across the sequencing lanes. What the authors observed across the whole study: Compared with the aged group, the long-lived group had more naive CD4+ T cells, fewer expanded clones and increased TCR diversity, suggesting age selection. Because the CMV infection status of the donors was unknown, age-related changes in expanded clonotypes may potentially have been confounded. Since profiling was done on bulk unsorted PBMCs, naive and antigen-experienced compartments could not be conclusively compared. Observed TCR beta diversity correlated strongly with the percentage of naive T cells measured by flow cytometry. As age increased, observed TCR beta diversity per million T cells dropped in a roughly linear way, and a significant reduction was already evident by age about 40. Estimates of total diversity from one million sequenced T cells were regarded as lower bounds and underestimates.

The material sequenced was blood. The clonotype was recovered from an older man in good health. The chain is assembled from TRBV9 and TRBJ2-7, with the D gene too uncertain to name. DNA sequence: TGTGCCAGCAGCCTACGTGGGGAACTCTACGAGCAGTACTTC. This encodes CASSLRGELYEQYF.